The present T cell receptor (beta chain) was sequenced within a study of OX40 agonist ivuxolimab in advanced cancers. Some background on the complete study: The costimulatory receptor OX40 (CD134) was targeted by ivuxolimab, a fully human IgG2 agonistic monoclonal antibody. In the dose-escalation cohort, 75% to 90% of patients were male, and the mean age was around 60 years with a range of 23 to 79. Of the approximately 50 dose-escalation patients, hepatocellular carcinoma was present in about 19, melanoma in approximately 15, renal cell carcinoma in 9 and head and neck cancer in 9. The point of sequencing TCRbeta in the periphery was to test whether ivuxolimab changed TCR sequence diversity and drove clonal T-cell expansion. Intravenous ivuxolimab was administered to patients every 2 weeks at six dose levels: 0.01, 0.1, 0.3, 1.5, 3 and 10 mg/kg. Patients were allowed to have had prior anti-PD-1, anti-PD-L1 or anti-CTLA-4 therapy, and 40% to 45% of the dose-escalation patients had previously received checkpoint inhibitors. The paper reports the monotherapy dose-escalation portion (N = 52 patients) of the phase I ivuxolimab trial. Partial responses were achieved by three dose-escalation patients, of whom one had hepatocellular carcinoma and two had cutaneous melanoma. Study-wide findings and limitations: At doses of 0.1 to 3.0 mg/kg, clonal expansion of both CD4+ and CD8+ blood T cells was observed from baseline to week 6. Which antigens the clonally expanded peripheral T cells were specific for was not determined. In partial responders in the 0.1-3.0 mg/kg groups, normalized peripheral clonal expansion was found to be among the lowest, especially among CD8+ T cells. After ivuxolimab, CD8+ T cells had more expanded clones than CD4+ T cells on average. Low levels of normalized T-cell clonal expansion were also seen in some patients who did not respond.

Patients with autoimmune disease history or receiving systemic immunosuppression were excluded from the trial. Peripheral blood for TCR sequencing was collected from all dose cohorts at baseline, on cycle 4 day 1, and on cycle 7 day 1. The samples were taken from a phase I, first-in-human, multicenter, open-label dose-escalation trial of ivuxolimab. Adults with locally advanced or metastatic melanoma, renal cell, hepatocellular, or head and neck squamous cell carcinoma were enrolled in the trial. Before TCR sequencing, CD4+ and CD8+ T cells were separately sorted from peripheral blood. Here V drops 2 bases and J drops 1 base, and the junction holds 8 bases not matched to any gene. Spanning cysteine to phenylalanine, the CDR3 consists of 18 amino acids. Only the CDR3 region is kept as DNA, spanning 54 bases read in frame from base 1. The CDR1 and CDR2 encoded by the germline V gene are ENHRY and SYGVKD.

Genomic DNA was extracted from sorted cells for sequencing of the TCRbeta CDR3 region. The immunoSEQ Assay was used for sequencing of TCRbeta CDR3 regions. The clones in this table, taken by TCRdb from immuneACCESS, are in-frame only. Not every clone is retained; where verified, under half of the shortfall comes from an unresolved V gene, and the cause of the rest is unknown. Present in this sample are roughly 48,000 clones, around nine tenths of which were seen just once. The ten largest clones add up to about 9.3% of the sample. A word on this clone: There is no known antigen for this receptor. Base qualities were left out, and no much larger clone turns up one base away.

The sample in question was CD4+ or CD8+ T cells sorted from blood, obtained in a trial of the OX40 agonist ivuxolimab. The sequence is built from TRBV10-3 and TRBJ2-2, with 9 bases aligning to TRBD1. The clonotype originates from an adult with an advanced solid tumor such as melanoma, head and neck, liver or kidney cancer. The CDR3 sequence is CAISEPFSGQGNTGELFF. At the DNA level, the sequence is TGTGCCATCAGTGAGCCTTTTTCGGGACAGGGGAACACCGGGGAGCTGTTTTTT.